Listed here are 26 T cell receptor beta chains from one sample, sequenced in a study of response to subunit inactivated influenza vaccine. Via MiXCR, TCRdb re-called the RT-PCR reads, giving one row per CDR3 protein. The table records about 700,000 distinct CDR3 sequences, 13% to 15% of them present only once. This material consisted of PBMCs from blood, taken less than 15 days before vaccination. Receptors originate from a man aged 50-60 years who received an inactivated influenza vaccine.

In DNA form, the CDR3 reads TGTGCCAGCAGCTTAGCCCCGGGACAGGGGAATAATTCACCCCTCCACTTT. Translation gives CASSLAPGQGNNSPLHF. The rearrangement uses TRBV7-7 and TRBJ1-6; 10 bases fit TRBD1. V shed 0 bases, J shed 5 bases, and the junction held 4 bases outside the gene matches. Germline V gene sequence: CDR1 SSHAT, CDR2 FNYEAQ (reference sequence). The CDR3 sequence is 17 residues long.

The chain links TRBV4-1 to TRBJ2-7; D is undetermined. The CDR3 extends over 13 amino acids. V shed 0 bases and J shed 3 bases, with 6 bases lying between them. Germline V gene data show CDR1 as MGHRA and CDR2 as YSYEKL. CDR3 DNA: TGCGCCAGCAGCCAAGAAATATACTACGAGCAGTACTTC. This sequence encodes CASSQEIYYEQYF.

This clonotype was observed many times. The rearrangement links TRBV18 to TRBJ1-1; D remains unclear. Germline V gives CDR1 KGHSH, CDR2 LQKENI. This CDR3 is 13 amino acids long. V was cut by 0 bases and J by 0 bases, with 2 bases left in between. The CDR3 bases are TGTGCCAGCTCACCACCCCTGAACACTGAAGCTTTCTTT. Amino acids: CASSPPLNTEAFF.

This clonotype occurred many times. The chain employs TRBV12-3 or TRBV12-4 and TRBJ1-3; the D is unclear. This CDR3 is 14 amino acids long. Deletions cut 6 bases from V and 5 bases from J, with 14 bases between. The DNA of the CDR3 is TGTGCCAGCAGCTCCGGAGGATTTAGAAACACCATATATTTT. Translation gives CASSSGGFRNTIYF.

The chain has TRBV4-2 and TRBJ2-2; the D call may be TRBD1 or TRBD2 (6 bases each). V gave up 1 base and J gave up 0 bases, with 15 bases separating them. From germline, CDR1 is LGHNA and CDR2 YNFKEQ. The CDR3 contains 18 residues. CDR3 DNA: TGTGCCAGCAGCCAAGCACAATCGGGGGCCCCGAACACCGGGGAGCTGTTTTTT. This sequence encodes CASSQAQSGAPNTGELFF.

The V call is TRBV7-2, the J call TRBJ1-2; D is perhaps TRBD1 (6 bases). Germline V gives CDR1 SGHTA, CDR2 FQGNSA. The germline V and J ends were trimmed by 6 bases and 4 bases, with 15 bases remaining between them. The CDR3 runs 14 residues. This chain's CDR3 is CASSRNQGLYGYTF. The DNA for the CDR3 is TGTGCCAGCAGTAGAAATCAGGGGCTCTATGGCTACACCTTC. The full variable domain, with the rest looked up from reference TRBV7-2 and TRBJ1-2, is GAGVSQSPSNKVTEKGKDVELRCDPISGHTALYWYRQSLGQGLEFLIYFQGNSAPDKSGLPSDRFSAERTGGSVSTLTIQRTQQEDSAVYLCASSRNQGLYGYTFGSGTRLTVV.

Details on this clonotype: One junction end disagrees with the germline gene, perhaps due to a read error. J is TRBJ2-2 and V is TRBV15; D gene ambiguous. CDR3 length equals 14 residues. Germline V gene lookup returns CDR1 LNHNV and CDR2 YYDKDF (reference sequence). The CDR3 reads CDTTRAEYTGELFF. The CDR3 DNA reads as TGTGACACCACCCGGGCAGAGTATACCGGGGAGCTGTTTTTT. Using reference TRBV15 and TRBJ2-2 for the parts outside the CDR3, the full variable domain is DAMVIQNPRYQVTQFGKPVTLSCSQTLNHNVMYWYQQKSSQAPKLLFHYYDKDFNNEADTPDNFQSRRPNTSFCFLDIRSPGLGDTAMYLCDTTRAEYTGELFFGEGSRLTVL.

In its sample, this clonotype was seen many times. The V call is TRBV27, the J call TRBJ1-3; no firm D call. The V and J ends lost 6 bases and 0 bases respectively, with 12 bases between them. This CDR3 comprises 15 residues. Looked up from germline, CDR1 is MNHEY and CDR2 is SMNVEV (reference sequence). The CDR3 loop reads CASSLTGFSGNTIYF. The CDR3 bases are TGTGCCAGCAGCTTGACCGGGTTCTCTGGAAACACCATATATTTT.

The CDR3 DNA is TGTGCCAGCAACGAACAGGGGGCCGGGTACAATGAGCAGTTCTTC. It translates to CASNEQGAGYNEQFF. V gene TRBV12-3 or TRBV12-4 combines with J gene TRBJ2-1, with 9 positions matching TRBD1. With V trimmed by 7 bases and J by 4 bases, 8 bases remained unmatched. The CDR3 sequence is 15 residues long.

The chain employs TRBV6-1 and TRBJ1-1; maybe TRBD1 (6 bases). Trimming removed 6 bases from V and 1 base from J, with 12 bases in between. The germline gives CDR1 MNHNS, CDR2 SASEGT. This CDR3 is built from 14 residues. CDR3 loop: CASSNRESNTEAFF. The CDR3 DNA follows: TGTGCCAGCAGCAACAGGGAATCGAACACTGAAGCTTTCTTT.

There are a few counts of this clonotype. The V and J genes are TRBV2 and TRBJ2-7; D is uncertain. The CDR3 spans 16 residues. Trimming stripped 8 bases from V and 1 base from J, with 21 bases between. Germline CDR1 is SNHLY and CDR2 is FYNNEI. CDR3 bases: TGTGCCAGCTCCCGACCCGAAGGTGACCAATCCTACGAGCAGTACTTC. Its protein is CASSRPEGDQSYEQYF.

There are a few counts of this clonotype. This rearrangement joins TRBV15 to TRBJ1-6; D not resolved. From germline, CDR1 is LNHNV and CDR2 YYDKDF (reference sequence). Between the trimmed V and J ends, which lost 0 bases and 7 bases, there was a span of 10 bases. The CDR3 has 15 amino acids. Here the CDR3 reads CATSRDSNRNSPLHF. The CDR3 DNA follows: TGTGCCACCAGCAGAGATAGTAACAGAAATTCACCCCTCCACTTT.

The chain has TRBV28 and TRBJ1-5, with 7 bases that match TRBD1. The CDR3 extends over 16 amino acids. The V and J ends lost 4 bases and 3 bases, in that order; junction bases with no gene match: 9. The V gene's germline CDR1 is MDHEN and CDR2 SYDVKM. The CDR3 coding sequence is TGTGCCAGCAGTTCCCTTCGACAGGGCTACAATCAGCCCCAGCATTTT. This translates into CASSSLRQGYNQPQHF.

This chain uses TRBV27 with TRBJ2-7; D is ambiguous. This CDR3 comprises 14 residues. CDR1 is MNHEY and CDR2 is SMNVEV in the germline V gene (reference sequence). Trimming removed 0 bases at V and 1 base at J, with 7 bases between. The CDR3 sequence: CASSLSGISYEQYF. In nucleotides, the CDR3 is TGTGCCAGCAGTTTATCAGGGATTTCCTACGAGCAGTACTTC.

This chain uses TRBV10-2 with TRBJ2-5, with 11 bases matching TRBD1. CDR3 size: 14 residues. V was clipped by 6 bases and J by 5 bases; unmatched bases: 5. Germline lookup yields CDR1 WSHSY and CDR2 SAAADI. The CDR3 sequence is CASRGQGARETQYF. The CDR3 DNA sequence: TGCGCCAGCAGAGGACAGGGGGCGCGGGAGACCCAGTACTTC.

This clonotype has at least ten counts. This rearrangement joins TRBV10-2 to TRBJ2-2; no firm D call. Trimming shortened V by 6 bases and J by 5 bases, and 10 bases separated the two germline ends. Germline V CDR1 and CDR2: WSHSY, SAAADI. This CDR3 spans 13 amino acids. The CDR3: CASRTQNTGELFF. CDR3 DNA sequence: TGCGCCAGCAGGACTCAAAATACCGGGGAGCTGTTTTTT.

This clonotype has a handful of counts. The chain is built from TRBV6-5 and TRBJ1-5; D is uncertain. The ends were cut back, 0 bases at V and 7 bases at J, with 7 bases in the middle. Germline-derived CDR1 and CDR2 are MNHEY and SVGAGI. This CDR3 is 13 amino acids long. The CDR3: CASSYSGRQPQHF. The CDR3 DNA sequence: TGTGCCAGCAGTTACTCCGGGCGCCAGCCCCAGCATTTT.

This clonotype was counted only a few times. V is TRBV7-2 and J is TRBJ2-1, with 7 bases aligning to TRBD2. V gave up 5 bases and J gave up 0 bases; unmatched junction bases: 4. Germline V gene data show CDR1 as SGHTA and CDR2 as FQGNSA. The CDR3 contains 15 residues. CDR3 residues: CASSHTSASYNEQFF. The CDR3 DNA reads TGTGCCAGCAGCCATACTAGCGCCTCCTACAATGAGCAGTTCTTC.

In this sample, this clonotype turned up a few times. V and J are TRBV20-1 and TRBJ2-7; no clear D. With 8 bases removed from V and 3 bases from J, the gap between germline ends came to 14 bases. CDR3 length: 12 residues. The germline gives CDR1 DFQATT, CDR2 SNEGSKA (reference sequence). The CDR3 coding sequence is TGCAGTCCCTCCCTCGACCGCTACGAGCAGTACTTC. Its translation: CSPSLDRYEQYF.

This clonotype was observed a handful of times. The V and J genes are TRBV20-1 and TRBJ2-7, with D possibly being TRBD1 (5 bases). The CDR3 spans 14 residues. Germline V CDR1 and CDR2: DFQATT, SNEGSKA (reference sequence). The germline V and J ends were trimmed by 1 base and 5 bases, with 15 bases remaining between them. Here the CDR3 reads CSARGGTGPDEQYF. CDR3 nucleotides: TGCAGTGCTAGAGGTGGTACAGGACCGGACGAGCAGTACTTC.

This chain joins TRBV7-9 and TRBJ2-7, with D tentatively TRBD1 (6 bases). Germline V gene sequence: CDR1 SEHNR, CDR2 FQNEAQ (reference sequence). The CDR3 runs 14 residues. V gave up 6 bases and J gave up 5 bases, with 17 bases separating them. The CDR3, as DNA: TGTGCCAGCAGTTTGGAATACAGGGTCAACGAGCAGTACTTC. This encodes CASSLEYRVNEQYF.

This clonotype occurred a few times. The chain is built from TRBV5-1 and TRBJ2-5; 8 nucleotides match TRBD1. J gave up 4 bases and V 4 bases, and 9 bases lay outside the gene matches. Germline loops: CDR1 SGHRS, CDR2 YFSETQ. The CDR3 has 15 residues. CDR3 coding DNA: TGCGCCAGCAGCCGTCGGGACAGGCGGTCAGAGACCCAGTACTTC. This gives the protein CASSRRDRRSETQYF.

The chain recombines TRBV25-1 with TRBJ1-6; D remains ambiguous. The CDR3 is made up of 15 amino acids. CDR1 MGHDK and CDR2 SYGVNS come from the germline V gene. V dropped 3 bases and J dropped 9 bases, with 15 bases sitting between them. The CDR3 protein is CASSDPRTGGSPLHF. CDR3 coding DNA: TGTGCCAGCAGTGACCCCCGGACGGGAGGTTCACCCCTCCACTTT.

In this sample, this clonotype turned up a few times. The chain's CDR3 is CASSLILSQGAGTRETQYF. CDR3 coding DNA: TGTGCCAGCAGCTTAATTTTGTCCCAGGGGGCGGGGACCCGGGAGACCCAGTACTTC. The chain has TRBV11-2 and TRBJ2-5; 8 positions agree with TRBD1. The trim removed 2 bases at V and 5 bases at J, leaving 19 bases unmatched. Germline CDR1 reads SGHAT; CDR2 reads FQNNGV. This CDR3 comprises 19 residues.

About this clonotype itself: This may be a read error: a much more frequent sequence differs by one nucleotide. The CDR3 reads CASSLSGHGCEQYF. The CDR3 nucleotides are TGTGCCAGCAGTTTATCAGGTCACGGCTGCGAGCAGTACTTC. V gene TRBV12-3 or TRBV12-4 combines with J gene TRBJ2-7, with D unresolved. The CDR3 is 14 residues long. The V and J ends lost 2 bases and 6 bases respectively, with 14 bases between them.

This clonotype was counted a few times. For the CDR3, the DNA is TGTGCTAGTAGGCGTGACGAATGGGTCACAGATACGCAGTATTTT. Amino acid sequence: CASRRDEWVTDTQYF. The rearrangement links TRBV12-5 to TRBJ2-3, with no clear D. CDR1 is LGHNT, CDR2 FRNRAP, per germline. V gave up 8 bases and J gave up 2 bases, with 17 bases separating them. This CDR3 has 15 residues.